This T cell receptor beta chain was sequenced during a study of blood T cells in healthy people across ages. Primers used in a second PCR of roughly 6 to 11 cycles were a sample-barcoded 5' primer and a J-beta primer mix. Using its own MiXCR run on the 5' RACE reads, TCRdb lists one record per CDR3 protein. The sample carries 710,000 or so distinct CDR3 sequences, roughly 32% recorded once. V was clipped by 6 bases and J by 0 bases; unmatched bases: 4. The CDR3 has 14 amino acids. Germline V lookup: CDR1 MNHEY, CDR2 SVGAGI. The chain joins TRBV6-5 to TRBJ1-1; 7 nucleotides line up with TRBD1. The TCR originated in a woman of 80 years or more in good health. The sample was blood. This CDR3 is CASRGQIMNTEAFF. The CDR3 DNA follows: TGTGCCAGCAGGGGACAGATAATGAACACTGAAGCTTTCTTT.